Presented here are 21 T cell receptor beta chains from one specimen sequenced in a study of CD8 T cells in ankylosing spondylitis. TCRdb reprocessed the 5' RACE reads with MiXCR, giving one entry per CDR3 protein. The data show 300,000 to 400,000 distinct CDR3 sequences, approximately 22% seen once. The sequenced material came from blood, either unsorted or a sorted T cell fraction (not recorded which). Receptors originate from a male donor with ankylosing spondylitis or in good health (not recorded which).

This clonotype was detected only a few times. V usage is TRBV10-3 and J usage is TRBJ2-3; no reliable D call. The CDR3 loop spans 13 amino acids. V dropped 6 bases and J dropped 0 bases, with 7 bases sitting between them. CDR1 ENHRY and CDR2 SYGVKD come from the germline V gene. The CDR3, as DNA: TGTGCCATCAGCGACCGAAGCACAGATACGCAGTATTTT. It is translated as CAISDRSTDTQYF.

This clonotype was counted a few times. The gene calls are TRBV12-3 or TRBV12-4 and TRBJ1-2; D unclear. The V end was cut by 1 base, the J end by 8 bases, with 5 bases between. The CDR3 spans 11 residues. The CDR3 DNA reads TGTGCCAGCAGTTTAGGTGTCGGCTACACCTTC. Translated: CASSLGVGYTF.

This clonotype was counted between two and nine times. V and J are TRBV13 and TRBJ2-7, with D uncertain. V lost 5 bases, J lost 0 bases, and 8 bases lay in between. Germline CDR1 and CDR2: PRHDT and FYEKMQ (reference sequence). The CDR3 is 13 amino acids. This CDR3 reads CASSPRPSYEQYF. The DNA of the CDR3 is TGTGCCAGCAGCCCACGTCCCTCCTACGAGCAGTACTTC.

This clonotype was picked up a small number of times. For the CDR3, the DNA is TGTGCCAGCAGCTTTTTTTATGTCGTTACCGAACAGCCGCAAGAGACCCAGTACTTC. This encodes CASSFFYVVTEQPQETQYF. The chain joins TRBV11-1 to TRBJ2-5; unclear D gene. Germline V CDR1 and CDR2: SGHAT, FQDESV (reference sequence). This CDR3 comprises 19 residues. V lost 3 bases, J lost 2 bases, and 25 bases lay in between.

This clonotype was found a few times. The chain is built from TRBV6-5 and TRBJ2-5; D is unresolved. V shed 2 bases and J shed 3 bases, with 10 bases lying between them. In germline, CDR1 is MNHEY, CDR2 SVGAGI. The length of the CDR3 is 14 residues. The CDR3 region has the DNA TGTGCCAGCAGTTACCTACAAGATGAAGAGACCCAGTACTTC. Translating gives CASSYLQDEETQYF.

This chain links TRBV6-5 with TRBJ1-6; D ambiguous. Germline lookup yields CDR1 MNHEY and CDR2 SVGAGI. The CDR3 covers 10 residues. V lost 4 bases to trimming and J lost 11 bases, with 3 bases between them. CDR3 region: CASSSPPLHF. CDR3 nucleotides: TGTGCCAGCAGTTCTCCACCCCTCCACTTT.

A few counts support this clonotype. The chain links TRBV24-1 to TRBJ2-3; D gene uncertain. Germline V gene data show CDR1 as KGHDR and CDR2 as SFDVKD. Trimming took off 8 bases at V and 2 bases at J, with 13 bases between the two ends. This CDR3 spans 14 amino acids. The CDR3 sequence is CATMPAGLTDTQYF. In DNA form, the CDR3 reads TGTGCCACCATGCCGGCAGGCCTCACAGATACGCAGTATTTT.

This sequence joins TRBV2 and TRBJ2-5; D remains unclear. V was shortened by 5 bases and J by 1 base, with 11 bases between the two germline ends. Germline values: CDR1 SNHLY, CDR2 FYNNEI. The CDR3 runs to 14 residues. In DNA form, the CDR3 reads TGTGCCAGCAGTTTGGACGCCACCCAAGAGACCCAGTACTTC. Residues: CASSLDATQETQYF.

The rearrangement joins TRBV12-3 or TRBV12-4 to TRBJ2-1; the D gene is possibly TRBD2 (7 bases). The CDR3 consists of 15 residues. V was shortened by 5 bases and J by 10 bases, with 21 bases between the two germline ends. CDR3 loop: CASSAERGALREQFF. The CDR3 nucleotides read TGTGCCAGCAGTGCCGAACGGGGGGCCCTCAGAGAGCAGTTCTTC.

The chain couples TRBV30 to TRBJ2-1; D gene unclear. The germline CDR1 and CDR2 sequences are GTSNPN and SVGIG (reference sequence). Trimming took 7 bases from V and 6 from J, leaving 25 bases between them. This CDR3 is 16 amino acids long. CDR3 amino acids: CASLTEDGPDLNEQFF. CDR3 DNA: TGTGCCTCCCTGACCGAGGACGGACCAGACCTCAATGAGCAGTTCTTC.

In its sample, this clonotype was seen a few times. V is TRBV20-1 and J is TRBJ1-1; D is unresolved. CDR1 is DFQATT, CDR2 SNEGSKA, per germline (reference sequence). The germline V and J ends were trimmed by 5 bases and 0 bases, with 16 bases remaining between them. This CDR3 contains 15 residues. The CDR3 reads CSAGALWTVNTEAFF. The CDR3 DNA reads TGCAGTGCTGGAGCCCTCTGGACGGTGAACACTGAAGCTTTCTTT.

This chain links TRBV27 with TRBJ2-2; D is possibly TRBD2 (6 bases). Deletions cut 6 bases from V and 1 base from J, with 12 bases between. In germline, CDR1 is MNHEY, CDR2 SMNVEV (reference sequence). This CDR3 comprises 15 residues. The CDR3 nucleotides read TGTGCCAGCAGGACGGGACTCTTGAACACCGGGGAGCTGTTTTTT. It specifies CASRTGLLNTGELFF.

This clonotype occurred once. This chain connects TRBV3-1 to TRBJ2-2, with TRBD2 matching over 9 bases. Unmatched junction bases numbered 9, after V lost 4 bases and J lost 6 bases. This CDR3 region has 16 residues. Looked up from germline, CDR1 is LGHDT and CDR2 is YNNKEL (reference sequence). The CDR3 reads CASSPAGGETAGELFF. The CDR3 region has the DNA TGTGCCAGCAGCCCAGCGGGGGGTGAGACGGCCGGGGAGCTGTTTTTT.

This clonotype was counted many times. The CDR3 reads CASSTGTASSYEQYF. DNA for the CDR3: TGTGCCAGCAGCACGGGGACGGCCAGCTCCTACGAGCAGTACTTC. This sequence joins TRBV11-2 and TRBJ2-7; D is possibly TRBD1 or TRBD2 (5 bases each). The CDR3 is made up of 15 amino acids. With 5 bases removed from V and 0 bases from J, the gap between germline ends came to 14 bases. The germline gives CDR1 SGHAT, CDR2 FQNNGV.

This clonotype has at least ten counts. The chain links TRBV7-9 to TRBJ2-7; TRBD1 matches 7 bases. The CDR3 extends over 14 amino acids. Per germline, CDR1 SEHNR and CDR2 FQNEAQ (reference sequence). Trimming cost V 4 bases and J 2 bases; bases outside gene matches: 5. Written as DNA, the CDR3 is TGTGCCAGCAGCTCCCGGGACAGCCCCTACGAGCAGTACTTC. Its translation is CASSSRDSPYEQYF.

This chain joins TRBV5-1 and TRBJ2-7, with a weak D call TRBD2 (6 bases). Trimming removed 0 bases at V and 0 bases at J, with 16 bases between. Per germline, CDR1 SGHRS and CDR2 YFSETQ. CDR3 size: 17 residues. In DNA, the CDR3 is TGCGCCAGCAGCTTGGCCGGGCGGGACGAATTCTCCTACGAGCAGTACTTC. This sequence encodes CASSLAGRDEFSYEQYF.

This clonotype occurred a few times. This chain connects TRBV11-2 to TRBJ2-1; D may correspond to TRBD1 or TRBD2 (5 bases each). There are 16 residues in the CDR3. V lost 5 bases, J lost 2 bases, and 16 bases lay in between. CDR1 and CDR2 (germline): SGHAT, FQNNGV. The CDR3 DNA follows: TGTGCCAGCAGCGCCTTCCGGGACGGAGCCTACAATGAGCAGTTCTTC. It yields the protein CASSAFRDGAYNEQFF.

This clonotype was seen just once. The chain couples TRBV12-3 or TRBV12-4 to TRBJ2-3; D remains ambiguous. The CDR3 is made up of 12 amino acids. The germline V and J ends were trimmed by 6 bases and 6 bases, with 10 bases remaining between them. CDR3 bases: TGTGCCAGCAGACCTAACTTGGATACGCAGTATTTT. This encodes CASRPNLDTQYF.

This chain connects TRBV28 to TRBJ1-5; D gene unclear. The germline CDR1 and CDR2 sequences are MDHEN and SYDVKM. This CDR3 region has 12 residues. The V end lost 8 bases, the J end lost 0 bases, and 5 bases lay between the germline ends. The CDR3 DNA reads as TGTGCCAGCCATACTAGCAATCAGCCCCAGCATTTT. Its protein product is CASHTSNQPQHF.

The V gene is TRBV29-1, the J gene TRBJ2-5; 11 bases line up with TRBD2. This CDR3 comprises 14 residues. V lost 7 bases and J lost 3; bases outside the gene matches: 7. Germline V gene sequence: CDR1 SQVTM, CDR2 ANQGSEA. The CDR3 sequence: CSARLAGIEETQYF. In nucleotides, the CDR3 is TGCAGCGCCAGACTAGCGGGGATAGAAGAGACCCAGTACTTC.

The chain links TRBV29-1 to TRBJ2-7, with 9 bases lining up with TRBD1. The CDR3 has 13 amino acids. Looked up from germline, CDR1 is SQVTM and CDR2 is ANQGSEA. V lost 5 bases, J lost 5 bases, and 7 bases stayed unmatched. CDR3 DNA sequence: TGCAGCGTTCGTGGGACAGGGCACGACGAGCAGTACTTC. This gives the protein CSVRGTGHDEQYF.